This T cell receptor (beta chain) was captured in a study of CD8 T cells in Susac syndrome. As to this clonotype: Its target is unknown.

Germline values: CDR1 LGHDT, CDR2 YNNKEL (reference sequence). The CDR3 is 13 amino acids. V lost 0 bases to trimming and J lost 0 bases, with 1 base between them. Broader study findings: Clonal expansion was missing from Susac syndrome CD4+ T cell repertoires.

The RNA input was roughly 0.45 to 1 ug, and it was reverse transcribed with random hexamers. A multiplex approach, immunoSEQ multiplex PCR, amplified TCR beta CDR3 across 54 Vbeta and 13 Jbeta. TCRdb reprocessed the immunoSEQ multiplex PCR reads with MiXCR, giving one entry per CDR3 protein. This table holds about 190,000 distinct CDR3 sequences, 75% to 95% found once. The chain carries TRBV3-1 and TRBJ2-3; D is unclear. The sample comprised CD4+ T cells from PBMCs. This sequence was found in a human donor with Susac syndrome. This CDR3 is CASSQESTDTQYF. The CDR3 DNA follows: TGTGCCAGCAGCCAAGAGAGCACAGATACGCAGTATTTT.